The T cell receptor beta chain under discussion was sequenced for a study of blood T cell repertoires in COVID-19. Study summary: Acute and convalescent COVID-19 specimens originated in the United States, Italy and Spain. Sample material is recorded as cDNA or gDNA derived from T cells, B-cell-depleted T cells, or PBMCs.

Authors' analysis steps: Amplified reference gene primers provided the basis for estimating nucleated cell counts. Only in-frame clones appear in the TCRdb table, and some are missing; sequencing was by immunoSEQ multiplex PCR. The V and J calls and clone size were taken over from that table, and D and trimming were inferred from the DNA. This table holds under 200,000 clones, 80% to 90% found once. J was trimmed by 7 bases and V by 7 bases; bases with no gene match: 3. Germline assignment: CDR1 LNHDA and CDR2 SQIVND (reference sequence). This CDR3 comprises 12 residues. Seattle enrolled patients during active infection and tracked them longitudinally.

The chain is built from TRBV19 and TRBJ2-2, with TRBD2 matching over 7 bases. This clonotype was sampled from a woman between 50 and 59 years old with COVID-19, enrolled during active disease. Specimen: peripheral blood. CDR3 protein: CASTPGGGELFF. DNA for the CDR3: TGTGCCAGTACGCCGGGAGGCGGGGAGCTGTTTTTT. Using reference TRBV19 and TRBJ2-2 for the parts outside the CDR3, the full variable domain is DGGITQSPKYLFRKEGQNVTLSCEQNLNHDAMYWYRQDPGQGLRLIYYSQIVNDFQKGDIAEGYSVSREKKESFPLTVTSAQKNPTAFYLCASTPGGGELFFGEGSRLTVL.